The 20 T cell receptor beta chains below all came from one sample that was sequenced in a study of T cell repertoires in cytomegalovirus infection. TCRdb ran MiXCR on the reads and lists one entry per CDR3 protein. The sample holds 30,000 to 40,000 distinct CDR3 sequences, about 48% seen once. No cognate antigen is known for these TCRs. Sequencing was performed on CD8+ T cells from cultured PBMCs, taken from culture after CMV antigen stimulation. The receptors were gathered from a human donor in good health (CMV status not recorded). Some clones in this sample may be carry-over from other donors' samples.

This clonotype was seen only once. V and J are TRBV7-2 and TRBJ1-5; D perhaps matches TRBD1 (6 bases). The CDR3 spans 15 residues. Trimming shortened V by 5 bases and J by 4 bases, and 15 bases separated the two germline ends. Germline values: CDR1 SGHTA, CDR2 FQGNSA. The CDR3 DNA is TGTGCCAGCAGCCCGGGGGGGGGGCCGAATCAGCCCCAGCATTTT. Its translation: CASSPGGGPNQPQHF.

This clonotype was recorded a few times. The J gene is TRBJ1-1, the V gene TRBV6-6; the D is unclear. Deletions cut 4 bases from V and 6 bases from J, with 6 bases between. This CDR3 has 11 residues. From germline, CDR1 is MNHNY and CDR2 SVGAGI (reference sequence). The CDR3 here is CASSSGPEAFF. CDR3 nucleotides: TGTGCCAGCAGTTCAGGCCCTGAAGCTTTCTTT.

This sequence joins TRBV6-6 and TRBJ2-7; D is unresolved. The CDR3 spans 13 residues. The V end lost 6 bases, the J end lost 2 bases, and 11 bases lay between the germline ends. CDR1 and CDR2 from the germline V gene are MNHNY and SVGAGI (reference sequence). The CDR3 region is CASSRRWAYEQYF. CDR3 coding DNA: TGTGCCAGCAGCCGACGGTGGGCCTACGAGCAGTACTTC.

The J gene is TRBJ2-1, the V gene TRBV11-1, with D possibly called TRBD1 or TRBD2 (6 bases each). V lost 0 bases, J lost 4 bases, and 13 bases lay in between. The CDR3 has 16 amino acids. Germline-derived CDR1 and CDR2 are SGHAT and FQDESV (reference sequence). The CDR3 loop reads CASSLAYGGIYNEQFF. The CDR3 nucleotides are TGTGCCAGCAGCTTAGCATACGGGGGCATTTACAATGAGCAGTTCTTC.

The V call is TRBV19, the J call TRBJ2-1; D call uncertain. Germline lookup yields CDR1 LNHDA and CDR2 SQIVND (reference sequence). Trimming removed 6 bases from V and 1 base from J, with 10 bases in between. This CDR3 comprises 14 residues. CDR3 in DNA: TGTGCCAGTAGCTCGGTCCGTTCCTACAATGAGCAGTTCTTC. This translates into CASSSVRSYNEQFF. The full variable domain, with the rest looked up from reference TRBV19 and TRBJ2-1, is DGGITQSPKYLFRKEGQNVTLSCEQNLNHDAMYWYRQDPGQGLRLIYYSQIVNDFQKGDIAEGYSVSREKKESFPLTVTSAQKNPTAFYLCASSSVRSYNEQFFGPGTRLTVL.

The chain combines TRBV4-1 with TRBJ1-2; no definite D call. CDR3 length: 14 residues. CDR1 is MGHRA, CDR2 YSYEKL, per germline. With 4 bases removed from V and 6 bases from J, the gap between germline ends came to 15 bases. This chain's CDR3 is CASSRMGGPDGYTF. CDR3 DNA sequence: TGCGCCAGCAGCCGAATGGGAGGGCCCGATGGCTACACCTTC.

V gene TRBV28 combines with J gene TRBJ2-7; 7 bases are a match to TRBD1. The CDR3 has 13 residues. Germline CDR1 and CDR2: MDHEN and SYDVKM. The V and J ends lost 3 bases and 5 bases, in that order; junction bases with no gene match: 4. CDR3 DNA sequence: TGTGCCAGCAGTTTTACAGGGGCCGACGAGCAGTACTTC. It encodes CASSFTGADEQYF.

The chain combines TRBV12-5 with TRBJ1-2, with no clear D. This CDR3 comprises 14 residues. Trimming took 5 bases from V and 5 from J, leaving 15 bases between them. Germline CDR1 reads LGHNT; CDR2 reads FRNRAP. Here the CDR3 reads CASGMSDGRYGYTF. CDR3 in DNA: TGTGCTAGTGGTATGTCGGACGGACGATATGGCTACACCTTC.

The gene calls are TRBV27 and TRBJ2-7; D may correspond to TRBD1 or TRBD2 (5 bases each). From germline, CDR1 is MNHEY and CDR2 SMNVEV (reference sequence). The V end lost 5 bases, the J end lost 7 bases, and 18 bases lay between the germline ends. The CDR3 consists of 14 residues. CDR3 in DNA: TGTGCCAGCAGTCCCGGGACCGGCCTCTGGGAGCAGTACTTC. Translating it yields CASSPGTGLWEQYF.

This clonotype was found once. The chain joins TRBV27 to TRBJ2-1; D not resolved. The V gene's germline CDR1 is MNHEY and CDR2 SMNVEV (reference sequence). Trimming removed 5 bases at V and 6 bases at J, with 17 bases between. The CDR3 totals 15 residues. The CDR3 protein is CASSPSRGLTNEQFF. As DNA, the CDR3 is TGTGCCAGCAGTCCCTCTCGCGGCCTAACCAATGAGCAGTTCTTC.

V gene TRBV27 combines with J gene TRBJ1-2; D possibly corresponds to TRBD1 (5 bases). The ends were cut back, 6 bases at V and 1 base at J, with 12 bases in the middle. This CDR3 is 14 amino acids long. Germline V gene lookup returns CDR1 MNHEY and CDR2 SMNVEV (reference sequence). The CDR3 loop reads CASSSSGNNYGYTF. The CDR3 region has the DNA TGTGCCAGCAGCTCCTCAGGGAATAACTATGGCTACACCTTC.

Comment on this clonotype: One junction end disagrees with the germline gene, perhaps due to a read error. This chain connects TRBV7-9 to TRBJ2-7, with 8 bases fitting TRBD1. The CDR3 totals 15 residues. Per the germline V gene, CDR1 is SEHNR and CDR2 is FQNEAQ (reference sequence). CDR3 DNA: TGTGACAGCAGTGACCGGGACAGGTGGAACTACGAGCAGTACTTC. Protein sequence: CDSSDRDRWNYEQYF.

This clonotype was counted at least ten times. CDR3 coding DNA: TGTGCCAGCAGCTTACTTAGGTGGGGGGCCAAAAACATTCAGTACTTC. It specifies CASSLLRWGAKNIQYF. The rearrangement uses TRBV7-8 and TRBJ2-4, with D tentatively TRBD1 or TRBD2 (5 bases each). Deletions cut 2 bases from V and 1 base from J, with 12 bases between. CDR3 size: 16 residues. The germline CDR1 and CDR2 sequences are SGHVS and FQNEAQ.

A few counts support this clonotype. The chain has TRBV5-5 and TRBJ2-1; 9 bases line up with TRBD1. Germline assignment: CDR1 SGHKS and CDR2 YYEKEE (reference sequence). This CDR3 region has 15 residues. Germline trimming cut 5 bases from V and 4 bases from J; bases unmatched to any gene: 7. This chain's CDR3 is CASSFDRGRYNEQFF. Here the CDR3 DNA reads TGTGCCAGCAGTTTTGACAGGGGGAGATACAATGAGCAGTTCTTC. The full variable domain, completed using reference TRBV5-5 and TRBJ2-1, is DAGVTQSPTHLIKTRGQQVTLRCSPISGHKSVSWYQQVLGQGPQFIFQYYEKEERGRGNFPDRFSARQFPNYSSELNVNALLLGDSALYLCASSFDRGRYNEQFFGPGTRLTVL.

This chain connects TRBV7-3 to TRBJ1-1; D is ambiguous. Trimming cost V 6 bases and J 4 bases, with 12 bases left between them. CDR1 is SGHTA, CDR2 FQGTGA, per germline. CDR3 length: 13 amino acids. The DNA for the CDR3 is TGTGCCAGCAGACTGGGTAGTGGCACTGAAGCTTTCTTT. It encodes CASRLGSGTEAFF.

The rearrangement joins TRBV7-2 to TRBJ2-7; D is undetermined. Germline assignment: CDR1 SGHTA and CDR2 FQGNSA. The CDR3 length is 14 residues. Trimming stripped 3 bases from V and 2 bases from J, with 11 bases between. CDR3 protein: CASSFSSPTYEQYF. The CDR3 DNA reads as TGTGCCAGCAGCTTTTCCAGCCCGACCTACGAGCAGTACTTC. Combining the CDR3 with reference TRBV7-2 and TRBJ2-7 gives the whole variable domain GAGVSQSPSNKVTEKGKDVELRCDPISGHTALYWYRQSLGQGLEFLIYFQGNSAPDKSGLPSDRFSAERTGGSVSTLTIQRTQQEDSAVYLCASSFSSPTYEQYFGPGTRLTVT.

The rearrangement links TRBV4-3 to TRBJ2-7; D assignment may be TRBD1 or TRBD2 (5 bases each). V was pared by 0 bases and J by 6 bases, with 12 bases between. Germline V gene lookup returns CDR1 LGHNA and CDR2 YSLEER. The CDR3 length is 14 residues. CDR3 in DNA: TGCGCCAGCAGCCAAGATTCGGGGCAGTCCGAGCAGTACTTC. As protein: CASSQDSGQSEQYF.

The chain is built from TRBV7-3 and TRBJ2-2, with 8 bases lining up with TRBD2. Per germline, CDR1 SGHTA and CDR2 FQGTGA. CDR3 length: 16 residues. V lost 0 bases, J lost 5 bases, and 5 bases stayed unmatched. The CDR3 sequence is CASSLTAGAGTGELFF. The DNA for the CDR3 is TGTGCCAGCAGCTTAACAGCGGGGGCAGGTACCGGGGAGCTGTTTTTT.

The chain uses TRBV4-3 and TRBJ1-3; no clear D gene. Germline V gene data show CDR1 as LGHNA and CDR2 as YSLEER. The V and J ends lost 0 bases and 0 bases respectively, with 6 bases between them. The CDR3 runs 15 residues. CDR3 DNA sequence: TGCGCCAGCAGCCAAGAAGGGTACTCTGGAAACACCATATATTTT. Its protein is CASSQEGYSGNTIYF.

The chain carries TRBV9 and TRBJ2-3; D might be TRBD2 (5 bases). The germline V gene has CDR1 SGDLS and CDR2 YYNGEE. This CDR3 has 16 residues. V was trimmed by 4 bases and J by 0 bases, leaving 15 bases between them. Here the CDR3 reads CASSPGGLSSTDTQYF. DNA of the CDR3: TGTGCCAGCAGCCCAGGCGGACTTTCCAGCACAGATACGCAGTATTTT.